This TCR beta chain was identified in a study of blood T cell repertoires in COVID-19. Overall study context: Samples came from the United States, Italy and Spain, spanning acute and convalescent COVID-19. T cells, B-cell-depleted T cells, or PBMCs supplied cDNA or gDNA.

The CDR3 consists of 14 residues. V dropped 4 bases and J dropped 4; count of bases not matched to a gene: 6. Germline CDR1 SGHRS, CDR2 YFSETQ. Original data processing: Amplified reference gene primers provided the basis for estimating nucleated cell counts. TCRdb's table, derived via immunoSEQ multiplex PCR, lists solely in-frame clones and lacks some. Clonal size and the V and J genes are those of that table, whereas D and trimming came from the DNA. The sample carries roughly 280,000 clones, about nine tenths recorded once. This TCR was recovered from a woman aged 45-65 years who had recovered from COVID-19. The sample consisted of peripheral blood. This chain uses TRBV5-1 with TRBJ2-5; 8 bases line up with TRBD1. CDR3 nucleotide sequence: TGCGCCAGCAGCCCGTGGACAGGGTCAGAGACCCAGTACTTC. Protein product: CASSPWTGSETQYF. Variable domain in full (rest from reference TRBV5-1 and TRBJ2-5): KAGVTQTPRYLIKTRGQQVTLSCSPISGHRSVSWYQQTPGQGLQFLFEYFSETQRNKGNFPGRFSGRQFSNSRSEMNVSTLELGDSALYLCASSPWTGSETQYFGPGTRLLVL.